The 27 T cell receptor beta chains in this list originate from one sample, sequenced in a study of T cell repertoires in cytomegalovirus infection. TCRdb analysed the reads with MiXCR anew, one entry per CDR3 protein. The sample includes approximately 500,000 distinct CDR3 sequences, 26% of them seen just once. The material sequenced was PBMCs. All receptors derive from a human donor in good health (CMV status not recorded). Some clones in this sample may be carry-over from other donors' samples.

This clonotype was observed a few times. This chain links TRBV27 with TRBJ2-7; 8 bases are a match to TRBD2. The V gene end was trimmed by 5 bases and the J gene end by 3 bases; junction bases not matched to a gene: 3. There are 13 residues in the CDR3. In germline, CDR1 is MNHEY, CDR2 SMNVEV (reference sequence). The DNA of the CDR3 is TGTGCCAGCAGTGCCGGGACTAGCTACGAGCAGTACGTC. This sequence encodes CASSAGTSYEQYV.

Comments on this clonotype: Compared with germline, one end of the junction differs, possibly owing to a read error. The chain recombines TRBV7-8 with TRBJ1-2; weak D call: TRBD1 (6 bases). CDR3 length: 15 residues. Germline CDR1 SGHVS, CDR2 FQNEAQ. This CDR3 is CASSPGTSSNYGFTF. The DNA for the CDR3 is TGTGCCAGCAGCCCAGGGACATCTTCGAACTATGGCTTCACCTTC.

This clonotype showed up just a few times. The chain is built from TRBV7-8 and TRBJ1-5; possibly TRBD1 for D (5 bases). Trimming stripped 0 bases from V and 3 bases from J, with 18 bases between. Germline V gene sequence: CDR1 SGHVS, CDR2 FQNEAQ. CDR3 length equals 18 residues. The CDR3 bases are TGTGCCAGCAGCTTAGCGCGGCAGGGAGGGATGAACAATCAGCCCCAGCATTTT. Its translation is CASSLARQGGMNNQPQHF.

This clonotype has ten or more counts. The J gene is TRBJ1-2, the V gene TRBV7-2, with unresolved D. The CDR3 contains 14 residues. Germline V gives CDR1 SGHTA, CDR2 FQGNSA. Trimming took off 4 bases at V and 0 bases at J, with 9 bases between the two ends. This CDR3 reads CASSSRTANYGYTF. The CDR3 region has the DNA TGTGCCAGCAGCTCCAGGACCGCTAACTATGGCTACACCTTC.

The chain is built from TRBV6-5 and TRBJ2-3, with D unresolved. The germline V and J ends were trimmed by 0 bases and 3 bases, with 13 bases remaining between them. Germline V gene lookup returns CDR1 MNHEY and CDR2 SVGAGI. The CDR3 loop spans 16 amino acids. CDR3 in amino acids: CASSYSGPQATDTQYF. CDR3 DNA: TGTGCCAGCAGTTACTCGGGTCCCCAGGCGACAGATACGCAGTATTTT.

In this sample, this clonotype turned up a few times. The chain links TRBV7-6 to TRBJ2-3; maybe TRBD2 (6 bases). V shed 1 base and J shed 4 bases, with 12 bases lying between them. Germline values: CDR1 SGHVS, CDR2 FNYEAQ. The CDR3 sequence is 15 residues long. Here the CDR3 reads CASSLVGGVADTQYF. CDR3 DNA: TGTGCCAGCAGCTTAGTCGGGGGAGTTGCAGATACGCAGTATTTT.

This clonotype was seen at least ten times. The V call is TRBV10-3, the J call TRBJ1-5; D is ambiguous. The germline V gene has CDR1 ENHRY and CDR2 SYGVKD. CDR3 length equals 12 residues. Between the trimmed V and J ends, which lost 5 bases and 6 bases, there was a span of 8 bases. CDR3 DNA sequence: TGTGCCATCAGTACCAATAGTCAGCCCCAGCATTTT. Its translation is CAISTNSQPQHF.

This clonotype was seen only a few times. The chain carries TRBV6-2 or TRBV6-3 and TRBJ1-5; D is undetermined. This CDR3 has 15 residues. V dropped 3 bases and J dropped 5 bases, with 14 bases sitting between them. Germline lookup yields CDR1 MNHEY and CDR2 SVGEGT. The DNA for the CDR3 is TGTGCCAGCAGTTATAGTACGAGGTCTGATCAGCCCCAGCATTTT. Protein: CASSYSTRSDQPQHF.

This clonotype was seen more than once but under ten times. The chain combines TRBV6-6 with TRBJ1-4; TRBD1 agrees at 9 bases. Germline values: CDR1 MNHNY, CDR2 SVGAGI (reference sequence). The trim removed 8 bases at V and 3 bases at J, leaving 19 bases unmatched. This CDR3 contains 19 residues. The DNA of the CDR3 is TGTGCCAGCGGAGTATTGACAGGGGGACGATTCTCGGCTAATGAAAAACTGTTTTTT. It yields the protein CASGVLTGGRFSANEKLFF.

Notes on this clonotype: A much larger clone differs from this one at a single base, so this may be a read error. The CDR3 nucleotides are TGTGCCAGCGGCTTCCAACAGGGACAAGAGACCCAGTACTTC. Protein product: CASGFQQGQETQYF. This chain connects TRBV7-2 to TRBJ2-5, with D maybe TRBD1 (6 bases). Germline CDR1 reads SGHTA; CDR2 reads FQGNSA. The CDR3 totals 14 residues. Supplemented by reference TRBV7-2 and TRBJ2-5, the full variable domain reads GAGVSQSPSNKVTEKGKDVELRCDPISGHTALYWYRQSLGQGLEFLIYFQGNSAPDKSGLPSDRFSAERTGGSVSTLTIQRTQQEDSAVYLCASGFQQGQETQYFGPGTRLLVL.

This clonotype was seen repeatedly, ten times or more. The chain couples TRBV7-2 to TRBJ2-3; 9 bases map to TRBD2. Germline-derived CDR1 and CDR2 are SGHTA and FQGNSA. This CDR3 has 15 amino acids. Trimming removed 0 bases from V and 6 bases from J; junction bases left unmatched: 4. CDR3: CASSLARAGGDTQYF. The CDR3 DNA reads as TGTGCCAGCAGCTTAGCGCGGGCGGGAGGGGATACGCAGTATTTT. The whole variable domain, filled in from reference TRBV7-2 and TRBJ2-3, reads GAGVSQSPSNKVTEKGKDVELRCDPISGHTALYWYRQSLGQGLEFLIYFQGNSAPDKSGLPSDRFSAERTGGSVSTLTIQRTQQEDSAVYLCASSLARAGGDTQYFGPGTRLTVL.

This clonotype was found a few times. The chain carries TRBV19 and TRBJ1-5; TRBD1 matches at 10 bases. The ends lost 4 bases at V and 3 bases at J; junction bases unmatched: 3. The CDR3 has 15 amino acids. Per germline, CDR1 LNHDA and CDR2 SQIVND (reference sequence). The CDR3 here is CASSKDRGDNQPQHF. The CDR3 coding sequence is TGTGCCAGTAGTAAGGACAGGGGGGACAATCAGCCCCAGCATTTT.

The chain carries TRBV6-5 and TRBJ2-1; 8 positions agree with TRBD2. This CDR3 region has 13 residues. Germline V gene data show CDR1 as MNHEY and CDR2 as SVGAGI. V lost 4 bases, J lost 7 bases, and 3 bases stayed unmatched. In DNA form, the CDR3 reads TGTGCCAGCAGTTCGGGGACTAGTAATGAGCAGTTCTTC. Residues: CASSSGTSNEQFF.

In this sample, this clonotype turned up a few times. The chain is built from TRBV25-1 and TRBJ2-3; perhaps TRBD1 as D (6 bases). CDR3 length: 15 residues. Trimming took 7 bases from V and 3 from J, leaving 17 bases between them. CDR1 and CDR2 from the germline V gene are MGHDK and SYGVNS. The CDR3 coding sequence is TGTGCCAGCACTTCTGGGCAGGGGTCGACAGATACGCAGTATTTT. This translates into CASTSGQGSTDTQYF.

The DNA of the CDR3 is TGTGCCAGCAGCCAAGGTGTGACGTCCTACAATGAGCAGTTCTTC. As protein: CASSQGVTSYNEQFF. The chain employs TRBV14 and TRBJ2-1; D is undetermined. The germline gives CDR1 SGHDN, CDR2 FVKESK. The CDR3 extends over 15 amino acids. V was trimmed by 1 base and J by 1 base, leaving 8 bases between them.

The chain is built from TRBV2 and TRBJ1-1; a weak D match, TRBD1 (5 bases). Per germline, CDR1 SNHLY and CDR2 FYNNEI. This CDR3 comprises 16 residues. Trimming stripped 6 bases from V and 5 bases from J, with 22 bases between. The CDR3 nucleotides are TGTGCCAGCAGGGGTTATCCACAAGGGGTGGTGACTGAAGCTTTCTTT. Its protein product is CASRGYPQGVVTEAFF.

The CDR3 nucleotides are TGCAGCGTTGGGGACCAGCACGGGAAACACGAGCAGTACTTC. Its translation: CSVGDQHGKHEQYF. The chain is built from TRBV29-1 and TRBJ2-7, with D perhaps TRBD1 or TRBD2 (5 bases each). V was pared by 4 bases and J by 5 bases, with 18 bases between. The germline gives CDR1 SQVTM, CDR2 ANQGSEA. There are 14 residues in the CDR3.

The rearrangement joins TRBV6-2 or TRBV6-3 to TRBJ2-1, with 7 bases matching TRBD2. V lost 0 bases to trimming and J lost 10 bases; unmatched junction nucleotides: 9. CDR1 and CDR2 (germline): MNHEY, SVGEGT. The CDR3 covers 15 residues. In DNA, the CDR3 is TGTGCCAGCAGTTACTCCCAGCGGGAAAGGGGAGAGCAGTTCTTC. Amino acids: CASSYSQRERGEQFF.

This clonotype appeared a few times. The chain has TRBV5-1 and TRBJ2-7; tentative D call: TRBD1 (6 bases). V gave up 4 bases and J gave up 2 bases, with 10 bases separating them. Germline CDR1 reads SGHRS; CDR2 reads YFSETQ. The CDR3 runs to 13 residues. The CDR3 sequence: CASSVGQTYEQYF. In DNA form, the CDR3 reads TGCGCCAGCAGCGTCGGACAGACCTACGAGCAGTACTTC.

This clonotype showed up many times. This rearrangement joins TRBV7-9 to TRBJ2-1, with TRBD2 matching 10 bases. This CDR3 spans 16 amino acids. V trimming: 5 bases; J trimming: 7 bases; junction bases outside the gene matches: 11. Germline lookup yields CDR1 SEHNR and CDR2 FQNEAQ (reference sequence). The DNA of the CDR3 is TGTGCCAGCAGCCCTCTAGCGGGAGCGATGAGGAATGAGCAGTTCTTC. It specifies CASSPLAGAMRNEQFF.

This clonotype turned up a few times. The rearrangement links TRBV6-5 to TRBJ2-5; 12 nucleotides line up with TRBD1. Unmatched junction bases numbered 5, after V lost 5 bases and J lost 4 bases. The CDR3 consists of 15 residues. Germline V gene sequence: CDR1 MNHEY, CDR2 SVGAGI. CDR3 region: CASSHWDRGRETQYF. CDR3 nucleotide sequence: TGTGCCAGCAGTCACTGGGACAGGGGGCGAGAGACCCAGTACTTC.

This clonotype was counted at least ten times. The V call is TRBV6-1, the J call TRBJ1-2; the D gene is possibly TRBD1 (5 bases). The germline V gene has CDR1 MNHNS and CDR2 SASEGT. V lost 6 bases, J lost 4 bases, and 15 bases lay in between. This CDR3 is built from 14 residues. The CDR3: CASSEQGVGYGYTF. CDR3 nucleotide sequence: TGTGCCAGCAGCGAACAAGGGGTCGGCTATGGCTACACCTTC.

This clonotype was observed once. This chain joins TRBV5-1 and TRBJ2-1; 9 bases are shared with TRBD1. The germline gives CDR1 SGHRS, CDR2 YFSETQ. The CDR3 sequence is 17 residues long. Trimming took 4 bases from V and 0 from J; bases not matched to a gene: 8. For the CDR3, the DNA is TGCGCCAGCAGCACCGGACAGGGGCGTTCCTCCTACAATGAGCAGTTCTTC. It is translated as CASSTGQGRSSYNEQFF.

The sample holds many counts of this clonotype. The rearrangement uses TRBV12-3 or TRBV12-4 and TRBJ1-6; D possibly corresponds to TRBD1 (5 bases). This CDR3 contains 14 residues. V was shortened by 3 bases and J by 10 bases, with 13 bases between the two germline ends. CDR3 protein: CASSLYKGISPLHF. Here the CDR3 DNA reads TGTGCCAGCAGTTTGTATAAGGGGATCTCACCCCTCCACTTT.

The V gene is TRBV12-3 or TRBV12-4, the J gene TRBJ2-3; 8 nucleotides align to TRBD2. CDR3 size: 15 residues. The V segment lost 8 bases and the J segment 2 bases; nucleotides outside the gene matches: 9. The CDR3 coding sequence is TGTGCCAGCGCAAAACTAGCGGATACCACAGATACGCAGTATTTT. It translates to CASAKLADTTDTQYF.

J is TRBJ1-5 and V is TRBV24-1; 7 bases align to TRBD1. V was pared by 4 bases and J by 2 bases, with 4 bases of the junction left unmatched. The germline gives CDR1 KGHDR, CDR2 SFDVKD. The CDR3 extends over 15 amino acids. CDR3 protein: CATSDPGQGNQPQHF. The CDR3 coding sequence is TGTGCCACCAGTGACCCAGGACAGGGCAATCAGCCCCAGCATTTT.

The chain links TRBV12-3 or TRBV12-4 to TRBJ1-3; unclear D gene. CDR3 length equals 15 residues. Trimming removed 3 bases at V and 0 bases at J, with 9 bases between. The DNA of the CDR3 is TGTGCCAGCAGTTTTTCCTCAGGCTCTGGAAACACCATATATTTT. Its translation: CASSFSSGSGNTIYF.